The TCR beta chain described here comes from a study of T-cell memory formation after mild COVID-19. On the study more broadly: TCR clusters were largely donor specific. Study-wide points: For second-wave clones that peaked at day 37, SARS-CoV-2 specificity went unverified. There was a balanced CD4/CD8 profile in clones contracting day 15 to 85, and later expanders leaned CD4+.

V gave up 3 bases and J gave up 6 bases; unmatched junction bases: 5. The CDR3 length is 14 residues. This clonotype showed up just a few times. What it binds is not known. TCRalpha and TCRbeta libraries used 5'RACE with constant-segment primers and UMIs. TCRdb redid the calling of the 5' RACE reads with MiXCR, one entry per CDR3 protein. The table lists 85,000 to 120,000 distinct CDR3 sequences, over 15% of them singletons, with roughly 31% in the top ten. Specimen: PBMCs or a T cell subset sorted from them (not recorded which). This sequence originates from an adult woman who had mild COVID-19 (a few samples of this study predate the infection). Cell type and time point are not known. V and J are TRBV12-3 or TRBV12-4 and TRBJ1-5, with 7 bases identical to TRBD1. CDR3 nucleotide sequence: TGTGCCAGCAGTTTGGTAGGGGGCGGTCAGCCCCAGCATTTT. Protein sequence: CASSLVGGGQPQHF.